These T cell receptor beta chains were read from a single sample in a study of T cell responses to AZD1222 COVID-19 vaccine. Using immunoSEQ multiplex PCR, the repertoire was profiled, and TCRdb retains in-frame clones only, with some absent. The sample consists of 150,000 to 200,000 clones, about 92% of them appearing once. This specimen was peripheral blood, taken 28 days after the second AZD1222 dose. These receptors originate from an adult who received the AZD1222 COVID-19 vaccine. Both conserved end residues are part of each CDR3. D genes are given only for firm matches. Size values are once, few and many counts, or a class for expanded clones, and some rows have none.

D gene	V gene	J gene	clone size	CDR3 DNA	CDR3 protein
TRBD2	TRBV11-3	TRBJ2-5	once	TGTGCCAGCAGCGAGACTAGCGGGAGTGAGACCCAGTACTTC	CASSETSGSETQYF
TRBD2	TRBV11-3	TRBJ2-7	NA	TGTGCCAGCAGCCCAGGAGGGGTTAGCGGGACAACCTACGAGCAGTACTTC	CASSPGGVSGTTYEQYF
TRBD1	TRBV7-2	TRBJ1-4	NA	TGTGCCAGCAGCCCGGACAGGGAAAAACTGTTTTTT	CASSPDREKLFF
NA	TRBV28	TRBJ1-1	NA	TGTGCCAGCAGTTTGGCAGGGAGCAGGCACACTGAAGCTTTCTTT	CASSLAGSRHTEAFF
TRBD2	TRBV4-1	TRBJ2-1	NA	TGCGCCAGCAGCCAAGATCTAGGCGGGGGGGATCACAATGAGCAGTTCTTC	CASSQDLGGGDHNEQFF
TRBD2	TRBV11-2	TRBJ2-1	NA	TGTGCCAGCAGCCGGACTAGCGGATACAATGAGCAGTTCTTC	CASSRTSGYNEQFF
TRBD1	TRBV6-5	TRBJ1-2	NA	TGTGACGGGGGACAGGGGGCGCGGGGTTATGGCTACACCTTC	CDGGQGARGYGYTF
TRBD1	TRBV6-1	TRBJ1-2	NA	TGTGCCAGCAGTGAAGGGAGGCAGGGGGCCTATGGCTACACCTTC	CASSEGRQGAYGYTF
NA	TRBV6-2/TRBV6-3	TRBJ2-7	NA	TGTGCCAGCAGCCCCGGACAGACCTACGAGCAGTACTTC	CASSPGQTYEQYF
NA	TRBV18	TRBJ2-1	once	TGTGCCAGCTCACCCCGGGACGGCTCCTACAATGAGCAGTTCTTC	CASSPRDGSYNEQFF